The 8 T cell receptor beta chains given below trace back to one sample, sequenced in a study of T cell responses to AZD1222 COVID-19 vaccine. Some clones are missing from TCRdb's copy, which holds only in-frame ones; the method was immunoSEQ multiplex PCR. The table records some 110,000 clones, roughly 91% of them present only once. Sequenced here: peripheral blood, sampled 28 days after the second AZD1222 dose. These receptors all come from an adult who received the AZD1222 COVID-19 vaccine.

The chain has TRBV6-6 and TRBJ1-5; TRBD1 matches 10 bases. V dropped 10 bases and J dropped 7; count of bases not matched to a gene: 13. This CDR3 region has 15 residues. Germline lookup yields CDR1 MNHNY and CDR2 SVGAGI (reference sequence). The CDR3 region has the DNA TGTGCCACCAAGGCCGGGACAGGGGATCGGCAGCCCCAGCATTTT. Amino acid sequence: CATKAGTGDRQPQHF.

The V gene is TRBV30, the J gene TRBJ1-4, with D perhaps TRBD1 (6 bases). Germline CDR1 and CDR2: GTSNPN and SVGIG (reference sequence). This CDR3 is built from 13 residues. Trimming removed 5 bases from V and 5 bases from J, with 12 bases in between. DNA for the CDR3: TGTGCCTGGTACGACAGGATAAATGAAAAACTGTTTTTT. It is translated as CAWYDRINEKLFF.

As to this clone: The same CDR3 also results from other DNA sequences found in this sample. The chain carries TRBV19 and TRBJ1-1, with no clear D. Germline CDR1 is LNHDA and CDR2 is SQIVND (reference sequence). The CDR3 totals 13 residues. Trimming cost V 3 bases and J 1 base, with 6 bases left between them. The CDR3 protein is CASSISSNTEAFF. The CDR3 coding sequence is TGTGCCAGTAGTATTTCTTCGAACACTGAAGCTTTCTTT. Combining the CDR3 with reference TRBV19 and TRBJ1-1 gives the whole variable domain DGGITQSPKYLFRKEGQNVTLSCEQNLNHDAMYWYRQDPGQGLRLIYYSQIVNDFQKGDIAEGYSVSREKKESFPLTVTSAQKNPTAFYLCASSISSNTEAFFGQGTRLTVV.

The rearrangement joins TRBV7-9 to TRBJ2-1, with D perhaps matching TRBD1 (6 bases). CDR3 size: 13 residues. In germline, CDR1 is SEHNR, CDR2 FQNEAQ (reference sequence). Trimming pared 5 bases from V and 8 bases from J, leaving 13 bases between. CDR3 protein: CASSRQVIDEQFF. The CDR3 bases are TGTGCCAGCAGCCGACAGGTGATCGATGAGCAGTTCTTC. Drawing the rest from reference TRBV7-9 and TRBJ2-1, the complete variable domain is DTGVSQNPRHKITKRGQNVTFRCDPISEHNRLYWYRQTLGQGPEFLTYFQNEAQLEKSRLLSDRFSAERPKGSFSTLEIQRTEQGDSAMYLCASSRQVIDEQFFGPGTRLTVL.

Points on this clone: Germline is not matched at one junction end, which may reflect a read error. J is TRBJ1-5 and V is TRBV2; D is unresolved. The CDR3 runs to 13 residues. Looked up from germline, CDR1 is SNHLY and CDR2 is FYNNEI. CDR3 nucleotides: TGTGCCAGCAGTGTAACTACGATCGAACCGGCCGATTTT. Its protein product is CASSVTTIEPADF.

The rearrangement uses TRBV4-2 and TRBJ1-4; TRBD1 matches 10 bases. The V segment lost 6 bases and the J segment 5 bases; nucleotides outside the gene matches: 6. Per germline, CDR1 LGHNA and CDR2 YNFKEQ. The CDR3 length is 15 residues. The CDR3 region is CASSFRQGANEKLFF. CDR3 nucleotides: TGTGCCAGCAGTTTCAGACAGGGGGCGAATGAAAAACTGTTTTTT.

This sequence joins TRBV30 and TRBJ2-5, with TRBD2 matching over 8 bases. The CDR3 is 14 residues long. The V gene's germline CDR1 is GTSNPN and CDR2 SVGIG (reference sequence). V trimming: 0 bases; J trimming: 5 bases; junction bases outside the gene matches: 5. The CDR3 region has the DNA TGTGCCTGGAGTGTAGTAGCGGGGAGGGAGACCCAGTACTTC. Translation gives CAWSVVAGRETQYF.

This clone has just a few counts. The chain uses TRBV7-9 and TRBJ1-2; tentatively, D is TRBD1 (6 bases). V lost 4 bases, J lost 8 bases, and 11 bases lay in between. This CDR3 region has 12 residues. CDR1 SEHNR and CDR2 FQNEAQ come from the germline V gene (reference sequence). CDR3 region: CASSYTGSGYTF. CDR3 nucleotides: TGTGCCAGCAGCTACACAGGGAGCGGCTACACCTTC.